Shown below are 20 T cell receptor beta chains from a single sample sequenced in a study of T cells in Graves' hyperthyroidism and ophthalmopathy (dated by TCRdb to between 2018 and 2021). Library creation used multiplex PCR. TCRdb shows the sequencer as Illumina HiSeq 2000. The TCR beta CDR3 regions were amplified from the RNA transcripts. For the first round of RT-PCR on the TCR CDR3, the HTBI primer set was used together with the Qiagen OneStep RT-PCR kit. Clones were called with MiXCR by TCRdb after fastp trimmed the public reads at Q25, and only in-frame beta chains were retained. Entries that share a CDR3 protein sequence are merged under the most common genes and DNA. This sample gives 300,000 to 350,000 distinct CDR3 sequences in total; roughly 15% of them show up just once. Roughly 31% of the sample rests with the top ten. Sequencing was performed on blood. These receptors were collected from a man aged 25-45 years with Graves' hyperthyroidism.

This chain links TRBV5-1 with TRBJ2-1; 8 nucleotides align to TRBD1. Unmatched junction bases numbered 10, after V lost 4 bases and J lost 4 bases. The CDR3 sequence is 16 residues long. Germline CDR1 SGHRS, CDR2 YFSETQ. CDR3 DNA sequence: TGCGCCAGCAGCATAAGACAGGGGAATCTTTACAATGAGCAGTTCTTC. Translating it yields CASSIRQGNLYNEQFF.

The chain carries TRBV7-2 and TRBJ2-5, with 10 bases identical to TRBD2. Germline V lookup: CDR1 SGHTA, CDR2 FQGNSA. This CDR3 region has 17 residues. The V and J ends lost 4 bases and 2 bases, in that order; junction bases with no gene match: 10. CDR3 coding DNA: TGTGCCAGCAGCTCCGGGGGACTAGCGAGAGCTCAAGAGACCCAGTACTTC. As protein: CASSSGGLARAQETQYF.

J is TRBJ2-5 and V is TRBV6-9; D might be TRBD1 (5 bases). This CDR3 region has 12 residues. V lost 6 bases to trimming and J lost 2 bases, with 7 bases between them. The V gene's germline CDR1 is MNHGY and CDR2 SVAAGI. The CDR3, as DNA: TGTGCCAGCAGCAGGGCTCAAGAGACCCAGTACTTC. Encoded protein: CASSRAQETQYF.

Details on this clonotype: A much larger clone lies one base from this, so it may be a read error. The rearrangement uses TRBV20-1 and TRBJ2-7, with TRBD1 matching over 10 bases. There are 14 residues in the CDR3. CDR1 is DFQATT and CDR2 is SNEGSKA in the germline V gene (reference sequence). The CDR3 DNA follows: TGCAGTGCCATAAGACAGGGGGCTACCTACGAGCGGTACTTC. Translated: CSAIRQGATYERYF.

At least ten counts were recorded for this clonotype. The chain has TRBV5-1 and TRBJ2-7; unclear D gene. Trimming took off 4 bases at V and 0 bases at J, with 11 bases between the two ends. Per germline, CDR1 SGHRS and CDR2 YFSETQ. The CDR3 has 14 amino acids. CDR3 nucleotides: TGCGCCAGCAGCGGTGGACCCTACTCCTACGAGCAGTACTTC. Encoded protein: CASSGGPYSYEQYF.

V and J are TRBV24-1 and TRBJ2-5, with a tentative D call TRBD1 (6 bases). The CDR3 is made up of 14 amino acids. CDR1 is KGHDR and CDR2 is SFDVKD in the germline V gene. V shed 4 bases and J shed 4 bases, with 12 bases lying between them. The CDR3 sequence: CATSEGQPTETQYF. The CDR3 DNA sequence: TGTGCCACCAGTGAAGGACAGCCCACAGAGACCCAGTACTTC.

The sample holds one count of this clonotype. The rearrangement links TRBV29-1 to TRBJ2-5, with no clear D. The germline V gene has CDR1 SQVTM and CDR2 ANQGSEA. Trimming stripped 4 bases from V and 1 base from J, with 7 bases between. This CDR3 spans 12 amino acids. CDR3 bases: TGCAGCGTTGGCGAATTCCAAGAGACCCAGTACTTC. Its translation: CSVGEFQETQYF. The whole variable domain, filled in from reference TRBV29-1 and TRBJ2-5, reads SAVISQKPSRDICQRGTSLTIQCQVDSQVTMMFWYRQQPGQSLTLIATANQGSEATYESGFVIDKFPISRPNLTFSTLTVSNMSPEDSSIYLCSVGEFQETQYFGPGTRLLVL.

In its sample, this clonotype was seen many times. V usage is TRBV11-3 and J usage is TRBJ2-7, with a tentative D call TRBD2 (6 bases). This CDR3 has 15 residues. Trimming took off 2 bases at V and 1 base at J, with 12 bases between the two ends. Germline lookup yields CDR1 SGHNT and CDR2 YENEEA. As DNA, the CDR3 is TGTGCCAGCAGCTTAACCGGGAGCGGGTCCTACGAGCAGTACTTC. It codes for CASSLTGSGSYEQYF.

This clonotype was seen repeatedly, ten times or more. The rearrangement uses TRBV11-2 and TRBJ1-1; no clear D. Deletions cut 3 bases from V and 5 bases from J, with 7 bases between. There are 12 residues in the CDR3. The germline V gene has CDR1 SGHAT and CDR2 FQNNGV. DNA for the CDR3: TGTGCCAGCAGCTTTCAGGCAACTGAAGCTTTCTTT. Its protein product is CASSFQATEAFF.

The V and J genes are TRBV12-3 or TRBV12-4 and TRBJ1-2; no firm D call. The CDR3 spans 12 residues. The germline V and J ends were trimmed by 5 bases and 8 bases, with 12 bases remaining between them. Written as DNA, the CDR3 is TGTGCCAGCAGTGCGTCAGTCCGGGGCTACACCTTC. Translation: CASSASVRGYTF.

The chain uses TRBV24-1 and TRBJ2-2; D may match TRBD1 or TRBD2 (6 bases each). The germline CDR1 and CDR2 sequences are KGHDR and SFDVKD. This CDR3 contains 16 residues. Trimming shortened V by 0 bases and J by 3 bases, and 10 bases separated the two germline ends. CDR3 region: CATSDLKRGDTGELFF. The CDR3 bases are TGTGCCACCAGTGATTTGAAGAGGGGGGACACCGGGGAGCTGTTTTTT.

CDR3 coding DNA: TGTGCCAGTGGAGGTTCAGGCTACGAGCAGTACTTC. Translated, it gives CASGGSGYEQYF. The chain couples TRBV6-1 to TRBJ2-7, with a tentative D call TRBD2 (5 bases). The CDR3 sequence is 12 residues long. Germline V lookup: CDR1 MNHNS, CDR2 SASEGT. Trimming shortened V by 9 bases and J by 3 bases, and 12 bases separated the two germline ends.

In its sample, this clonotype was seen many times. This chain joins TRBV6-1 and TRBJ1-1, with a tentative D call TRBD1 (6 bases). The CDR3 is 15 residues long. The germline V gene has CDR1 MNHNS and CDR2 SASEGT. V lost 4 bases, J lost 7 bases, and 19 bases lay in between. The CDR3 protein is CASSGPELGAFEAFF. The CDR3 nucleotides are TGTGCCAGCAGTGGCCCGGAACTGGGGGCGTTTGAAGCTTTCTTT.

Many counts were recorded for this clonotype. J is TRBJ1-5 and V is TRBV2, with a tentative D call TRBD1 (6 bases). The CDR3 loop spans 14 amino acids. Germline loops: CDR1 SNHLY, CDR2 FYNNEI. V lost 6 bases to trimming and J lost 3 bases, with 12 bases between them. CDR3 sequence reads: CASRPGQLNQPQHF. As DNA, the CDR3 is TGTGCCAGCAGGCCCGGACAGCTCAATCAGCCCCAGCATTTT.

This clonotype has a handful of counts. The gene calls are TRBV12-3 or TRBV12-4 and TRBJ2-5; tentative D call: TRBD1 (5 bases). Deletions cut 0 bases from V and 13 bases from J, with 12 bases between. CDR3 size: 12 residues. CDR3 DNA: TGTGCCAGCAGTTTAGCGCGCAGGGCTTTGTACTTC. This gives the protein CASSLARRALYF.

This clonotype was recorded many times. The chain combines TRBV12-3 or TRBV12-4 with TRBJ1-1; D may be TRBD1 (6 bases). The V and J ends lost 5 bases and 2 bases respectively, with 21 bases between them. The CDR3 is 17 amino acids. CDR3 DNA: TGTGCCAGCAGTCCGGGAGCGAGGGGGGCCCTTAACACTGAAGCTTTCTTT. It is translated as CASSPGARGALNTEAFF.

At least ten counts were recorded for this clonotype. The gene calls are TRBV5-1 and TRBJ2-7, with TRBD1 matching 12 bases. The CDR3 has 13 amino acids. The trim removed 4 bases at V and 10 bases at J, leaving 6 bases unmatched. The V gene's germline CDR1 is SGHRS and CDR2 YFSETQ. In nucleotides, the CDR3 is TGCGCCAGCAGCCCCGGGGACAGGGGGCGACAGTACTTC. Its protein is CASSPGDRGRQYF.

This clonotype was found many times. The chain recombines TRBV15 with TRBJ1-5, with D tentatively TRBD1 (5 bases). The V and J ends lost 4 bases and 7 bases respectively, with 11 bases between them. The CDR3 is 13 residues long. Germline-derived CDR1 and CDR2 are LNHNV and YYDKDF (reference sequence). CDR3 amino acids: CATSISDTQPQHF. CDR3 nucleotides: TGTGCCACCAGCATCTCGGACACCCAGCCCCAGCATTTT.

This chain uses TRBV10-3 with TRBJ2-2; D possibly corresponds to TRBD2 (5 bases). Between the trimmed V and J ends, which lost 2 bases and 9 bases, there was a span of 19 bases. Germline CDR1 is ENHRY and CDR2 is SYGVKD. The CDR3 totals 16 residues. The CDR3 loop reads CAISEALRTGSWELFF. The CDR3 nucleotides are TGTGCCATCAGTGAGGCGTTACGGACTGGCAGCTGGGAGCTGTTTTTT.

This clonotype was observed many times. This chain joins TRBV6-1 and TRBJ2-1; TRBD2 matches 12 bases. Germline CDR1 and CDR2: MNHNS and SASEGT. The length of the CDR3 is 17 residues. Trimming cost V 2 bases and J 9 bases; bases outside gene matches: 11. Here the CDR3 DNA reads TGTGCCAGCAGTGAATTCTTGCTAGCGGGAGGGCGGAGTGAGCAGTTCTTC. It is translated as CASSEFLLAGGRSEQFF.